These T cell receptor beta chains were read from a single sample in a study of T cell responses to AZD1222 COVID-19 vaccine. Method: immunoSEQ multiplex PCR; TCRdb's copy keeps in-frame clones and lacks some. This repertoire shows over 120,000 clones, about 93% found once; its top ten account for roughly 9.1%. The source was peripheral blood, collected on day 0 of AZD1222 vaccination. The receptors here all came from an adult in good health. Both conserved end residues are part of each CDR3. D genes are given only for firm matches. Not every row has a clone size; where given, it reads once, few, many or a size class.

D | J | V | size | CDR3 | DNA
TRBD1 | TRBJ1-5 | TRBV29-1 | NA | CSVAGTDQPQHF | TGCAGCGTTGCCGGGACAGATCAGCCCCAGCATTTT
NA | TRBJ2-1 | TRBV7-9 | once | CASSLNLDVRLYNEQFF | TGTGCCAGCAGCTTAAATCTCGACGTCAGGTTGTACAATGAGCAGTTCTTC
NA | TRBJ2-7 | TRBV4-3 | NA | CASSQEARFTYEQYF | TGCGCCAGCAGCCAAGAAGCGCGCTTTACCTACGAGCAGTACTTC
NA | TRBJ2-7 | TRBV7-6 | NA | CASSLKAGRSYEQYF | TGTGCCAGCAGCTTAAAGGCAGGGCGGTCCTACGAGCAGTACTTC
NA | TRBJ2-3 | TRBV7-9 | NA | CASSLGILTQADTQYF | TGTGCCAGCAGCTTAGGGATTCTGACTCAGGCAGATACGCAGTATTTT
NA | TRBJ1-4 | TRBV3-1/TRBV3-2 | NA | CASSQTNGVEEKLFF | TGTGCCAGCAGCCAAACGAACGGGGTGGAAGAAAAACTGTTTTTT
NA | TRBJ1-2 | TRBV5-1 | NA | CASSSGLPRIYGYTF | TGCGCCAGCAGCTCCGGACTCCCTAGGATCTATGGCTACACCTTC
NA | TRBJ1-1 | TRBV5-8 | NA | CASSSFGKGVRTEAFF | TGTGCCAGCAGCTCATTCGGGAAGGGCGTAAGGACTGAAGCTTTCTTT
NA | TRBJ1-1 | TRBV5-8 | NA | CASSFTWGMMDTEAFF | TGTGCCAGCAGCTTCACCTGGGGGATGATGGACACTGAAGCTTTCTTT
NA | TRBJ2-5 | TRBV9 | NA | CASSVETGGTQYF | TGTGCCAGCAGCGTAGAAACGGGCGGGACCCAGTACTTC
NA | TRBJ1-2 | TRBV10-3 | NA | CAISSGWSGYTF | TGTGCCATCAGCTCGGGGTGGAGTGGCTACACCTTC
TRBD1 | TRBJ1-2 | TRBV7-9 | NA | CASSFGTQGDGYTF | TGTGCCAGCAGCTTCGGGACGCAGGGGGATGGCTACACCTTC
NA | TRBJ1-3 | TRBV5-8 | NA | CASSLIASWGFSGNTIYF | TGTGCCAGCAGCTTGATCGCGTCTTGGGGGTTCTCTGGAAACACCATATATTTT
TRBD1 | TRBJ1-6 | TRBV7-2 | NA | CASSPTGISNSPLHF | TGTGCCAGCAGCCCGACAGGGATTTCAAATTCACCCCTCCACTTT
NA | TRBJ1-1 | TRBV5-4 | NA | CASSPASNTEAFF | TGTGCCAGCAGCCCCGCGTCGAACACTGAAGCTTTCTTT
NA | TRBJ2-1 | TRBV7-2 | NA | CASSLGLAPYNEQFF | TGTGCCAGCAGCTTAGGTCTAGCTCCATACAATGAGCAGTTCTTC
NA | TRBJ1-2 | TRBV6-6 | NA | CASRGAGAKQNGYTF | TGTGCCAGCAGGGGAGCAGGGGCCAAACAGAATGGCTACACCTTC
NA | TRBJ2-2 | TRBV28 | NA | CASSLKTPWNTGELFF | TGTGCCAGCAGTCTAAAGACTCCCTGGAACACCGGGGAGCTGTTTTTT
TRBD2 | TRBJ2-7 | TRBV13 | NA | CASTPPQGSGGYEQYF | TGTGCCAGCACCCCCCCCCAAGGTAGCGGGGGTTACGAGCAGTACTTC
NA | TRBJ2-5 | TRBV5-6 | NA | CASTLRGSPKETQYF | TGTGCCAGCACCCTAAGGGGGTCCCCTAAAGAGACCCAGTACTTC
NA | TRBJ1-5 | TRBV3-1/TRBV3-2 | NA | CASSQGSSNQPQHF | TGTGCCAGCAGCCAAGGAAGCAGCAATCAGCCCCAGCATTTT
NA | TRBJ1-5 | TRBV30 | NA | CAWGAGTNQPQHF | TGTGCCTGGGGTGCCGGTACCAATCAGCCCCAGCATTTT
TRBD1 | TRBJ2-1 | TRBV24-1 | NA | CATRRTGGYNEQFF | TGTGCCACCCGCCGGACAGGGGGCTACAATGAGCAGTTCTTC
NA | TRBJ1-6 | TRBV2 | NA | CASKQESPLHF | TGTGCCAGCAAGCAGGAGTCACCCCTCCACTTT
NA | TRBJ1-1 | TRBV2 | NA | CASSEVPAGAEAFF | TGTGCCAGCAGTGAAGTCCCCGCGGGGGCTGAAGCTTTCTTT
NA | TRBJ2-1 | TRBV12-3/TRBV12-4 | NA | CASSFTDGEQFF | TGTGCCAGCAGTTTTACTGACGGTGAGCAGTTCTTC
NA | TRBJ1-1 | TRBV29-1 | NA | CSVEEQPNTEAFF | TGCAGCGTCGAGGAGCAGCCGAACACTGAAGCTTTCTTT
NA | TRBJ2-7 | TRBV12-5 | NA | CASGPGGSLYEQYF | TGTGCTAGTGGTCCCGGGGGCTCCCTCTACGAGCAGTACTTC
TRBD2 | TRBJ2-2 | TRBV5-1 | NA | CASSLVAGDTGELFF | TGCGCCAGCAGCTTGGTGGCGGGGGACACCGGGGAGCTGTTTTTT
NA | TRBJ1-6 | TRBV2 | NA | CASSDPTDSPLHF | TGTGCCAGCAGTGACCCGACCGATTCACCCCTCCACTTT
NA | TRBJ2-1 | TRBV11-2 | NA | CASSPGINNEQFF | TGTGCCAGCAGCCCGGGAATTAACAATGAGCAGTTCTTC
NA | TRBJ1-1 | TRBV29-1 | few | CSVEVSGKAFF | TGCAGCGTTGAGGTATCGGGTAAAGCTTTCTTT
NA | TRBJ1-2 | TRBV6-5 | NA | CASTQLWGYTF | TGTGCCAGCACTCAACTATGGGGCTACACCTTC
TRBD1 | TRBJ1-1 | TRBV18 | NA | CASSQGGGVRDTEAFF | TGTGCCAGCTCGCAGGGGGGGGGCGTTCGGGACACTGAAGCTTTCTTT
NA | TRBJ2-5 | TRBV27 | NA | CASSPHGREETQYF | TGTGCCAGCAGCCCCCATGGCAGGGAAGAGACCCAGTACTTC
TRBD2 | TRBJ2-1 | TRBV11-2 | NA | CASSRIFSGGTYNFNEQFF | TGTGCCAGCAGCCGAATATTCAGCGGGGGGACCTACAACTTCAATGAGCAGTTCTTC
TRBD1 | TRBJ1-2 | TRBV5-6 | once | CASSLGGTGSDYGYTF | TGTGCCAGCAGCTTGGGCGGGACAGGGTCGGACTATGGCTACACCTTC
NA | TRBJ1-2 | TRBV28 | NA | CASSWIYGYTF | TGTGCCAGCAGTTGGATCTATGGCTACACCTTC